This T cell receptor beta chain comes out of a study of PD-1 blockade in classical Hodgkin lymphoma. Comments on this clone: Its antigen is still unknown.

TCRdb keeps only in-frame clones here, not all; method: immunoSEQ multiplex PCR. This repertoire shows 60,000 or so clones, 90% found once; its top ten account for approximately 9.8%. Every one of the patients relapsed after autologous stem cell transplantation (brentuximab vedotin exposure was variable). Progressive disease, partial response or complete response was each patient's best response. The CDR3 contains 17 residues. V dropped 4 bases and J dropped 3; count of bases not matched to a gene: 8. CDR1 MNHNS and CDR2 SASEGT come from the germline V gene. Study-wide results and limits: At baseline, newly diagnosed patients reportedly showed less TCR diversity than healthy donors. Individuals initiating nivolumab under 1 year after ASCT were excluded. Baseline diversity resembling that of newly diagnosed patients was seen in complete responders.

The sequence came from a human donor with classical Hodgkin lymphoma. This chain uses TRBV6-1 with TRBJ1-3; 11 bases align to TRBD1. This specimen consisted of peripheral blood mononuclear cells (PBMCs), obtained at baseline. CDR3 amino acids: CASSAIGQGAFGNTIYF. CDR3 bases: TGTGCCAGCAGTGCGATTGGACAGGGGGCCTTTGGAAACACCATATATTTT.